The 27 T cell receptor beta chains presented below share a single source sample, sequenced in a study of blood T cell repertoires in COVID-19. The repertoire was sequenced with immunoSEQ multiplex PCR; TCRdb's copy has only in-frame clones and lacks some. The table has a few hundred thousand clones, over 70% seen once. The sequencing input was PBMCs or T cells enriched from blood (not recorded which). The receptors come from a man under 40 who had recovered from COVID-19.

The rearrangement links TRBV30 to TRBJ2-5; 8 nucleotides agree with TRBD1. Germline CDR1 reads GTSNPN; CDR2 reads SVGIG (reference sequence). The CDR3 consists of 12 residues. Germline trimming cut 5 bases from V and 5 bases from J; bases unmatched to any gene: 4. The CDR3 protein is CAWGQGLETQYF. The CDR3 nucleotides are TGTGCCTGGGGACAGGGTCTTGAGACCCAGTACTTC.

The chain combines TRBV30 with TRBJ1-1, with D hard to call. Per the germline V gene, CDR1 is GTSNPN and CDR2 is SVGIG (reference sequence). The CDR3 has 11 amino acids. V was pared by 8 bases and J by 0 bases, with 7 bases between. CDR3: CANGLNTEAFF. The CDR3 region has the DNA TGTGCCAATGGGCTGAACACTGAAGCTTTCTTT.

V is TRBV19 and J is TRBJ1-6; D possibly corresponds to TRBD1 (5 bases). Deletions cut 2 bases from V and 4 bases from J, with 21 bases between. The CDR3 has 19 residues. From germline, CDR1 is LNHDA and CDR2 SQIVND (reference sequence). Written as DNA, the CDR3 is TGTGCCAGTAGTATAAGACAGCAGACGCAGAAAGATTATAATTCACCCCTCCACTTT. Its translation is CASSIRQQTQKDYNSPLHF.

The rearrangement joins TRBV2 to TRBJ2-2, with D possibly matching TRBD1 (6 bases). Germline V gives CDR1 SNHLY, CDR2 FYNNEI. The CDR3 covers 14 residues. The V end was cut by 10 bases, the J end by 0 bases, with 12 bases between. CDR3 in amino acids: CATRGQPNTGELFF. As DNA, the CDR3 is TGTGCCACCCGAGGACAGCCGAACACCGGGGAGCTGTTTTTT.

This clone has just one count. The CDR3 region is CASSLVGRGLEKLFF. As DNA, the CDR3 is TGCGCCAGCAGCTTGGTGGGCAGGGGGCTGGAAAAACTGTTTTTT. The chain links TRBV5-1 to TRBJ1-4, with 8 bases aligning to TRBD1. Losses at the gene ends were 0 bases for V and 8 bases for J; bases not matched to a gene: 6. Germline assignment: CDR1 SGHRS and CDR2 YFSETQ. The CDR3 is 15 residues long.

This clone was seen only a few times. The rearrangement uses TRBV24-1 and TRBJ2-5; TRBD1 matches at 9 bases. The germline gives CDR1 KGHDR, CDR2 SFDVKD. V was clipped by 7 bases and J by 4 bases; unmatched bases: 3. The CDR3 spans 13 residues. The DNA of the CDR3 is TGTGCCACCAGGCCGACAGGGGGAGAGACCCAGTACTTC. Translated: CATRPTGGETQYF.

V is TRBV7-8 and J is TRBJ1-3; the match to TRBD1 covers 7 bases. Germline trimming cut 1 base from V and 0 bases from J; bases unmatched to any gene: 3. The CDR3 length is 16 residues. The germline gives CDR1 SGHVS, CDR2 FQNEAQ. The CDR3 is CASSLGDRVSGNTIYF. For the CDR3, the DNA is TGTGCCAGCAGCTTAGGCGACAGGGTCTCTGGAAACACCATATATTTT.

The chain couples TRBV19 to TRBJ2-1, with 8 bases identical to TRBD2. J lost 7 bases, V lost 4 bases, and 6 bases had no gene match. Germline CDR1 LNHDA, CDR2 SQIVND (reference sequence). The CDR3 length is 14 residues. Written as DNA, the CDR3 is TGTGCCAGTAGTAACTTCGGGGGGGCTAATGAGCAGTTCTTC. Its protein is CASSNFGGANEQFF.

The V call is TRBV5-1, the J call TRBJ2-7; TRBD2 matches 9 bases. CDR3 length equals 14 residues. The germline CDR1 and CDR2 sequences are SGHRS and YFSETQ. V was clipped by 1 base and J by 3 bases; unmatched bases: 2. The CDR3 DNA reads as TGCGCCAGCAGCTTGCTAGCGGGACACTACGAGCAGTACTTC. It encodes CASSLLAGHYEQYF.

The CDR3 loop reads CAISTERNTIYF. The CDR3 DNA reads as TGTGCCATCTCGACAGAGCGAAACACCATATATTTT. V and J are TRBV10-3 and TRBJ1-3; TRBD1 might be the D (5 bases). Germline V gives CDR1 ENHRY, CDR2 SYGVKD. The length of the CDR3 is 12 residues. The V gene lost 8 bases and the J gene lost 5 bases, with 10 bases spanning the gap.

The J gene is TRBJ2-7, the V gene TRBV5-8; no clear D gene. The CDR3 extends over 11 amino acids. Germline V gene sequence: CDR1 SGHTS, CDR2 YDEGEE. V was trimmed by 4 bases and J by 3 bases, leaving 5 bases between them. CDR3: CASSRSYEQYF. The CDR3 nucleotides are TGTGCCAGCAGCCGGAGCTACGAGCAGTACTTC.

The CDR3 loop is CASSFEAPYEQYF. The CDR3 coding sequence is TGCGCCAGCAGCTTTGAGGCCCCCTACGAGCAGTACTTC. V usage is TRBV5-1 and J usage is TRBJ2-7; D not resolved. Trimming took 2 bases from V and 2 from J, leaving 8 bases between them. The CDR3 runs to 13 residues. From germline, CDR1 is SGHRS and CDR2 YFSETQ.

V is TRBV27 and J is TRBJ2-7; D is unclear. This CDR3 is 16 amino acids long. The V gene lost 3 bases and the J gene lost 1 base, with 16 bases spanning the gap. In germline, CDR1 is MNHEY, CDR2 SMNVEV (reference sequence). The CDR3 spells CASSLFSERFSYEQYF. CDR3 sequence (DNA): TGTGCCAGCAGTTTGTTCTCCGAGCGCTTTTCCTACGAGCAGTACTTC.

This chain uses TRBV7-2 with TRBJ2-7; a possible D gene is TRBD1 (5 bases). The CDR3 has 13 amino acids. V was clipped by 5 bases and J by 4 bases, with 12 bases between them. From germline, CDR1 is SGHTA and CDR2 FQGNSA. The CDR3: CASSPRTLYEQYF. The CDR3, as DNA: TGTGCCAGCAGCCCCCGGACACTTTACGAGCAGTACTTC.

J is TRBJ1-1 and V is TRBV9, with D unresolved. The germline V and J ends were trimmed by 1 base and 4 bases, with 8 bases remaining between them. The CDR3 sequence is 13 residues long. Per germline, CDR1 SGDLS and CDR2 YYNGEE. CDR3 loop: CASSVSGSTEAFF. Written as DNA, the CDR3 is TGTGCCAGCAGCGTATCCGGGTCCACTGAAGCTTTCTTT.

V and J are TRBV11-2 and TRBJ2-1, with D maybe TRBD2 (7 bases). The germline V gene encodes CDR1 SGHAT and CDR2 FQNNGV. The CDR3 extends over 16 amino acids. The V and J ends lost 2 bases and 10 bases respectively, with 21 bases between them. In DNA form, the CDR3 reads TGTGCCAGCAGCTTACTAGGCGGGGGCGCTATTATAGAGCAGTTCTTC. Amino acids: CASSLLGGGAIIEQFF. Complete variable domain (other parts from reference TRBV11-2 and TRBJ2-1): EAGVAQSPRYKIIEKRQSVAFWCNPISGHATLYWYQQILGQGPKLLIQFQNNGVVDDSQLPKDRFSAERLKGVDSTLKIQPAKLEDSAVYLCASSLLGGGAIIEQFFGPGTRLTVL.

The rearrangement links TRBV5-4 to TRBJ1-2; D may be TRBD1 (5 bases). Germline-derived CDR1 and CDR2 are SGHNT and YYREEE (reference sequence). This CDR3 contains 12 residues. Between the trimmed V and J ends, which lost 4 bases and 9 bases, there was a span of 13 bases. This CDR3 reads CASSPQDRSYTF. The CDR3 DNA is TGTGCCAGCAGCCCTCAAGACAGAAGCTACACCTTC.

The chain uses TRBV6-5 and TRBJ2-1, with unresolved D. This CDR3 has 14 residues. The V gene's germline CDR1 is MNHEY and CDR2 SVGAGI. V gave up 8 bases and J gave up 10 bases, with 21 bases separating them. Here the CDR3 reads CASFWAGSRKEQFF. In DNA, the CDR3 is TGTGCCAGCTTTTGGGCAGGTTCTCGGAAAGAGCAGTTCTTC.

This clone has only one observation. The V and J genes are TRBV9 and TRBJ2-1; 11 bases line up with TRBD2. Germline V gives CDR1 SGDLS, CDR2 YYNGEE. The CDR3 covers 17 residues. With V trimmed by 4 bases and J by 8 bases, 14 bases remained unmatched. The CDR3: CASSSGGSGGAVDEQFF. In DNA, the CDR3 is TGTGCCAGCAGCTCAGGAGGTAGCGGGGGGGCTGTAGATGAGCAGTTCTTC. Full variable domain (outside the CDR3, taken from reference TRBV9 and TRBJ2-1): DSGVTQTPKHLITATGQRVTLRCSPRSGDLSVYWYQQSLDQGLQFLIQYYNGEERAKGNILERFSAQQFPDLHSELNLSSLELGDSALYFCASSSGGSGGAVDEQFFGPGTRLTVL.

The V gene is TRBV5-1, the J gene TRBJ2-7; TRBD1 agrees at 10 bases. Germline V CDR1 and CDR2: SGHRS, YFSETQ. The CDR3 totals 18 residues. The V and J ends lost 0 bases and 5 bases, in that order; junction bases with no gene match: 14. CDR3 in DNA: TGCGCCAGCAGCTTGGCACGGACGCTTCGGGACAGGGGAGACGAGCAGTACTTC. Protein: CASSLARTLRDRGDEQYF.

CDR3 sequence: CASSHQAGTGSEKLFF. The DNA of the CDR3 is TGCGCCAGCAGCCACCAAGCAGGGACAGGGAGTGAAAAACTGTTTTTT. The rearrangement uses TRBV4-1 and TRBJ1-4, with 9 bases identical to TRBD1. Germline CDR1 and CDR2: MGHRA and YSYEKL. The CDR3 loop spans 16 amino acids. The junction had 9 bases not matched to a gene; V was cut back by 3 bases and J by 7 bases.

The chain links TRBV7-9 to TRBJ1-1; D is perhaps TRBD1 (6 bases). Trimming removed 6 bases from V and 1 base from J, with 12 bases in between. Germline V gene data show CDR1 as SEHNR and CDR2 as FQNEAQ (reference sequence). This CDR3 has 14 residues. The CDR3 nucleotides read TGTGCCAGCAGGTTGACGGGACAGAACACTGAAGCTTTCTTT. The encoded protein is CASRLTGQNTEAFF.

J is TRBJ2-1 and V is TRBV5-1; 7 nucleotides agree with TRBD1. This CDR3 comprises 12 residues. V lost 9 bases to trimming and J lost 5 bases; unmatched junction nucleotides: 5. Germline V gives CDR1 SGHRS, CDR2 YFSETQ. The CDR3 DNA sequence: TGCGCCACATCAGGACAGGACAATGAGCAGTTCTTC. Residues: CATSGQDNEQFF.

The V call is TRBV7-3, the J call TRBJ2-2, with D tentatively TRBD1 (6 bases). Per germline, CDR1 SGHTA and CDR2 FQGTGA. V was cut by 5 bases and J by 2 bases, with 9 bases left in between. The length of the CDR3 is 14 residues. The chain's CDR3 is CASSPTGNTGELFF. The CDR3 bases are TGTGCCAGCAGCCCGACAGGAAACACCGGGGAGCTGTTTTTT. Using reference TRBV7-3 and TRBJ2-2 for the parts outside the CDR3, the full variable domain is GAGVSQTPSNKVTEKGKYVELRCDPISGHTALYWYRQSLGQGPEFLIYFQGTGAADDSGLPNDRFFAVRPEGSVSTLKIQRTERGDSAVYLCASSPTGNTGELFFGEGSRLTVL.

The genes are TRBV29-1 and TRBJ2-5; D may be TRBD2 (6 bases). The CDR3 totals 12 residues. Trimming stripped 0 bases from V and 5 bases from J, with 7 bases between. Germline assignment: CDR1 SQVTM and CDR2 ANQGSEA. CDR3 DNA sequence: TGCAGCGTTGAAGATCGGGGGGAGACCCAGTACTTC. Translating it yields CSVEDRGETQYF.

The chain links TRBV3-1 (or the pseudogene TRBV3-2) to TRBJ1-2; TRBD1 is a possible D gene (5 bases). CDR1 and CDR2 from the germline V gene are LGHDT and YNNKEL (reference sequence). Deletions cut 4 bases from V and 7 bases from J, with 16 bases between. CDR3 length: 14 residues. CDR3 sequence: CASSLRGEDGGYTF. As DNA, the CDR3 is TGTGCCAGCAGCCTCCGAGGGGAGGATGGTGGCTACACCTTC.

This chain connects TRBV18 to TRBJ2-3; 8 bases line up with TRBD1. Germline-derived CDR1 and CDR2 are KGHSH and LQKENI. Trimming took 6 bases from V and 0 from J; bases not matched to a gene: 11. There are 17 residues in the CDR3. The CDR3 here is CASSLTGAVPSTDTQYF. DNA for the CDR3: TGTGCCAGCTCCCTGACAGGGGCCGTACCTAGCACAGATACGCAGTATTTT.